This T cell receptor beta chain derives from a study of molecular identifiers for immune sequencing clone quantification. Study-level information: Across replicate runs, RNA obtained from around 18,000 or 91,000 naive CD8 cells was divided into five, with four undergoing sequencing.

This CDR3 is built from 15 residues. The germline V and J ends were trimmed by 1 base and 3 bases, with 13 bases remaining between them. The V gene's germline CDR1 is MGHRA and CDR2 YSYEKL. Libraries for naive CD8 T cells, which were made from roughly 21,000 to 960,000 sorted cells, drew on 10%, 30% or 50% of the RNA. In the sort, naive CD8 T cells were defined as CD8+CD4-CCR7+CD45RA+. There are many counts of this clonotype. No antigen is known for it. Study-wide findings and caveats: The sizes of highly expanded clones could be underestimated when identical TCR molecules share a barcode.

Each CDR3 protein gets one entry after TCRdb re-called the PCR reads with MiXCR. The data show approximately 630,000 distinct CDR3 sequences, with 25% seen just once and 0.7% to 0.95% held by the top ten. This TCR was recovered from a human donor in good health. Some libraries in this study had Jurkat cell RNA spiked in. The sequenced sample consisted of naive CD8+ T cells from blood, with Jurkat cell RNA spiked in. Subset given: FACS-sorted CD8+CD4-CCR7+CD45RA+ naive T cells. The chain joins TRBV4-1 to TRBJ2-7, with D perhaps TRBD1 (6 bases). This CDR3 is CASSQVLTGIYEQYF. The CDR3 DNA reads as TGCGCCAGCAGCCAAGTTCTTACAGGGATCTACGAGCAGTACTTC.